Below, 21 T cell receptor beta chains from the same sample are listed, as sequenced in a study of shared clonotypes between healthy human individuals. Libraries were prepared by immunoSEQ multiplex PCR; TCRdb keeps only in-frame clonotypes and omits some of them. The table lists 2 million to 3 million clones, approximately 93% of them singletons, with around 0.37% in the top ten. Sequenced material: naive CD4+ T cells from PBMCs. The subset here: CD45RA+ positively selected. The receptor source for this set is a man younger than 30 in good health. Some clones in this sample may be carry-over from other donors' samples.

CDR3 protein: CASSISDKGGYTEAFF. The DNA for the CDR3 is TGTGCCAGTAGTATATCAGATAAAGGGGGATACACTGAAGCTTTCTTT. The V gene is TRBV19, the J gene TRBJ1-1; tentative D call: TRBD1 (6 bases). This CDR3 is built from 16 residues. Trimming removed 2 bases from V and 3 bases from J, with 16 bases in between. The germline V gene encodes CDR1 LNHDA and CDR2 SQIVND (reference sequence).

V usage is TRBV6-6 and J usage is TRBJ2-7; the match to TRBD2 covers 10 bases. With V trimmed by 0 bases and J by 4 bases, 3 bases remained unmatched. The CDR3 extends over 15 amino acids. Germline assignment: CDR1 MNHNY and CDR2 SVGAGI (reference sequence). The CDR3 sequence is CASSYSPSGSYEQYF. For the CDR3, the DNA is TGTGCCAGCAGTTACTCGCCTAGCGGGAGTTACGAGCAGTACTTC.

The chain recombines TRBV7-6 with TRBJ1-3; D gene ambiguous. The germline V gene has CDR1 SGHVS and CDR2 FNYEAQ. V shed 1 base and J shed 7 bases, with 14 bases lying between them. The CDR3 is 15 amino acids. The CDR3 region is CASSLGPSVGNTIYF. The CDR3 DNA is TGTGCCAGCAGCTTAGGGCCTTCGGTGGGTAACACCATATATTTT.

This chain links TRBV7-3 with TRBJ2-7; D gene uncertain. In germline, CDR1 is SGHTA, CDR2 FQGTGA. The length of the CDR3 is 16 residues. V was shortened by 0 bases and J by 0 bases, with 12 bases between the two germline ends. CDR3 amino acids: CASSLTDGLSSYEQYF. Written as DNA, the CDR3 is TGTGCCAGCAGCTTAACGGACGGCCTGAGCTCCTACGAGCAGTACTTC.

The rearrangement joins TRBV7-9 to TRBJ1-6, with D tentatively TRBD1 (5 bases). The germline V gene has CDR1 SEHNR and CDR2 FQNEAQ (reference sequence). The CDR3 is 14 amino acids. Trimming left V 0 bases short and J 9 bases short, with 9 bases between. The CDR3 bases are TGTGCCAGCAGCTTAGCAGGGGCCTTTTCACCCCTCCACTTT. Encoded protein: CASSLAGAFSPLHF.

As concerns this clone: At the DNA level, this CDR3 is encoded by other sequences in the same sample as well. The chain uses TRBV28 and TRBJ2-2, with D unclear. V was pared by 2 bases and J by 5 bases, with 9 bases between. Germline V lookup: CDR1 MDHEN, CDR2 SYDVKM. The CDR3 is 14 residues long. For the CDR3, the DNA is TGTGCCAGCAGTTTAGGGCAGTTAACCGGGGAGCTGTTTTTT. Translating it yields CASSLGQLTGELFF.

V and J are TRBV4-1 and TRBJ1-1, with TRBD1 identical over 8 bases. The V segment lost 3 bases and the J segment 5 bases; nucleotides outside the gene matches: 8. CDR1 is MGHRA and CDR2 is YSYEKL in the germline V gene. There are 15 residues in the CDR3. CDR3 in DNA: TGCGCCAGCAGCCAGGGTCGGACAGGGCAAACTGAAGCTTTCTTT. Its protein is CASSQGRTGQTEAFF.

V is TRBV18 and J is TRBJ1-3; no clear D gene. The CDR3 contains 16 residues. Trimming took off 0 bases at V and 0 bases at J, with 9 bases between the two ends. From germline, CDR1 is KGHSH and CDR2 LQKENI. Here the CDR3 reads CASSPPVGLSGNTIYF. CDR3 nucleotide sequence: TGTGCCAGCTCACCACCTGTGGGCCTCTCTGGAAACACCATATATTTT. The full variable domain, with the rest looked up from reference TRBV18 and TRBJ1-3, is NAGVMQNPRHLVRRRGQEARLRCSPMKGHSHVYWYRQLPEEGLKFMVYLQKENIIDESGMPKERFSAEFPKEGPSILRIQQVVRGDSAAYFCASSPPVGLSGNTIYFGEGSWLTVV.

The chain recombines TRBV5-1 with TRBJ1-2; 7 positions agree with TRBD1. Unmatched junction bases numbered 6, after V lost 4 bases and J lost 3 bases. CDR1 is SGHRS and CDR2 is YFSETQ in the germline V gene. The CDR3 extends over 14 amino acids. The CDR3 DNA reads as TGCGCCAGCAGCACCCAGACAGGGCACTATGGCTACACCTTC. It yields the protein CASSTQTGHYGYTF.

The rearrangement joins TRBV2 to TRBJ2-1; a weak D match, TRBD2 (5 bases). Germline CDR1 is SNHLY and CDR2 is FYNNEI. The CDR3 totals 14 residues. The V end was cut by 6 bases, the J end by 8 bases, with 17 bases between. This CDR3 reads CASSVLEAVDEQFF. The CDR3 bases are TGTGCCAGCAGCGTACTGGAGGCCGTCGATGAGCAGTTCTTC.

The rearrangement uses TRBV7-9 and TRBJ1-3; a weak D match, TRBD1 (5 bases). V was cut by 6 bases and J by 5 bases, with 17 bases left in between. The CDR3 spans 15 residues. Germline V lookup: CDR1 SEHNR, CDR2 FQNEAQ (reference sequence). In nucleotides, the CDR3 is TGTGCCAGCAGTCCTGTCAGGGACGAGAGAAACACCATATATTTT. Encoded protein: CASSPVRDERNTIYF.

The chain recombines TRBV4-3 with TRBJ2-2, with 9 positions matching TRBD2. CDR3 length: 16 amino acids. Trimming cost V 4 bases and J 3 bases; bases outside gene matches: 6. Germline CDR1 is LGHNA and CDR2 is YSLEER. The CDR3 reads CASSPRLAADTGELFF. In DNA form, the CDR3 reads TGCGCCAGCAGCCCCAGACTAGCGGCGGACACCGGGGAGCTGTTTTTT.

CDR3 DNA sequence: TGTGCCAGCAGTCCATACGGGGGGCACCGGGAAAAACTGTTTTTT. It translates to CASSPYGGHREKLFF. The chain carries TRBV28 and TRBJ1-4; D is perhaps TRBD1 (6 bases). The V and J ends lost 5 bases and 8 bases respectively, with 18 bases between them. Germline V gene sequence: CDR1 MDHEN, CDR2 SYDVKM. This CDR3 is 15 amino acids long.

V usage is TRBV2 and J usage is TRBJ2-2; TRBD1 matches 10 bases. Germline V CDR1 and CDR2: SNHLY, FYNNEI. V gave up 6 bases and J gave up 5 bases; unmatched junction bases: 0. The CDR3 is 13 amino acids. CDR3 sequence reads: CASRGQGTGELFF. The CDR3 DNA reads TGTGCCAGCAGGGGACAGGGGACCGGGGAGCTGTTTTTT.

With respect to this clone: The identical CDR3 is also encoded by other nucleotide sequences in the sample. The chain has TRBV18 and TRBJ1-2; unclear D gene. The germline gives CDR1 KGHSH, CDR2 LQKENI. This CDR3 region has 12 residues. Between the trimmed V and J ends, which lost 6 bases and 4 bases, there was a span of 9 bases. This chain's CDR3 is CASSPTIYGYTF. The CDR3 nucleotides are TGTGCCAGCTCCCCAACTATCTATGGCTACACCTTC.

The chain recombines TRBV18 with TRBJ2-7; a weak D match, TRBD1 (6 bases). V shed 1 base and J shed 4 bases, with 8 bases lying between them. From germline, CDR1 is KGHSH and CDR2 LQKENI. This CDR3 is 13 amino acids long. In DNA form, the CDR3 reads TGTGCCAGCTCACCACAGGACAGATACGAGCAGTACTTC. Translation: CASSPQDRYEQYF.

The J gene is TRBJ2-7, the V gene TRBV6-5; D may correspond to TRBD1 or TRBD2 (5 bases each). Trimming shortened V by 5 bases and J by 2 bases, and 13 bases separated the two germline ends. CDR3 length equals 14 residues. CDR1 is MNHEY, CDR2 SVGAGI, per germline. CDR3: CASSPPLGAYEQYF. The CDR3 coding sequence is TGTGCCAGCAGTCCCCCATTGGGGGCCTACGAGCAGTACTTC.

This chain joins TRBV7-3 and TRBJ2-2, with D possibly TRBD1 on 6 matching bases. V lost 5 bases to trimming and J lost 0 bases, with 13 bases between them. Germline V lookup: CDR1 SGHTA, CDR2 FQGTGA. The CDR3 contains 16 residues. The CDR3 protein is CASSAPGDANTGELFF. CDR3 coding DNA: TGTGCCAGCAGCGCCCCAGGGGACGCGAACACCGGGGAGCTGTTTTTT. Full variable domain (rest looked up from reference TRBV7-3 and TRBJ2-2): GAGVSQTPSNKVTEKGKYVELRCDPISGHTALYWYRQSLGQGPEFLIYFQGTGAADDSGLPNDRFFAVRPEGSVSTLKIQRTERGDSAVYLCASSAPGDANTGELFFGEGSRLTVL.

This clone was detected only once. The V call is TRBV18, the J call TRBJ2-1; TRBD1 matches at 9 bases. The CDR3 is made up of 20 amino acids. Germline V lookup: CDR1 KGHSH, CDR2 LQKENI. V was clipped by 2 bases and J by 4 bases; unmatched bases: 18. The CDR3 bases are TGTGCCAGCTCACCAACGACGCTCCAAGGTGGGACAGGGCCTTACAATGAGCAGTTCTTC. It encodes CASSPTTLQGGTGPYNEQFF. Full variable domain (missing parts from reference TRBV18 and TRBJ2-1): NAGVMQNPRHLVRRRGQEARLRCSPMKGHSHVYWYRQLPEEGLKFMVYLQKENIIDESGMPKERFSAEFPKEGPSILRIQQVVRGDSAAYFCASSPTTLQGGTGPYNEQFFGPGTRLTVL.

For the CDR3, the DNA is TGTGCCAGCAGCTTACTATTCGGGAGTGCGGTCGGGGAGCTGTTTTTT. Protein sequence: CASSLLFGSAVGELFF. The V and J genes are TRBV11-2 and TRBJ2-2; maybe TRBD2 (6 bases). Germline CDR1 reads SGHAT; CDR2 reads FQNNGV. V shed 2 bases and J shed 7 bases, with 17 bases lying between them. This CDR3 is built from 16 residues.

On this clone itself: Other DNA sequences in the same sample also yield this CDR3. V usage is TRBV28 and J usage is TRBJ1-5, with TRBD1 identical over 9 bases. V dropped 6 bases and J dropped 6; count of bases not matched to a gene: 6. In germline, CDR1 is MDHEN, CDR2 SYDVKM. CDR3 length: 14 amino acids. The CDR3 DNA sequence: TGTGCCAGCAGCCCGGGACAGGGACGTCAGCCCCAGCATTTT. This encodes CASSPGQGRQPQHF.